This T cell receptor beta chain was recorded in a study of early T cells in non-severe SARS-CoV-2 infection. The wider study: Sequencing targeted bulk RNA from unsorted whole blood, leaving chains unpaired.

This clonotype was seen a few times. Antigen: not known. Attachment of unique molecular identifiers was made to individual cDNA molecules. TCRdb analysed the 5' RACE reads with MiXCR anew, one entry per CDR3 protein. Seen here are 50,000 to 65,000 distinct CDR3 sequences, around 10% observed once, and the top ten hold 17%. Study-level results: The matching step, a VDJdb search, favored anti-spike CD8 responses and missed private and CD4 specificities.

The CDR3 totals 16 residues. Per germline, CDR1 LGHNA and CDR2 YSLEER. The trim removed 4 bases at V and 0 bases at J, leaving 2 bases unmatched. The clonotype was recovered from an adult who was a healthcare worker with PCR-confirmed SARS-CoV-2 infection or an uninfected control (not recorded which). Specimen: whole blood. This sequence joins TRBV4-3 and TRBJ2-2, with 10 bases matching TRBD1. The CDR3, as DNA: TGCGCCAGCAGCCCCGGGACAGGGGCGAACACCGGGGAGCTGTTTTTT. Translated, it gives CASSPGTGANTGELFF.